The present TCR beta chain was sequenced within a study of T cells in women clearing cervical HPV infection. Profiled with immunoSEQ multiplex PCR; TCRdb holds only in-frame clones, not every one. The sample table includes about 24,000 clones. Comments on this clone: The observed sequence ends 3 residues before the CDR3 terminus, with the missing tail filled in from the germline J gene.

The CDR3 totals 14 residues. Looked up from germline, CDR1 is ENHRY and CDR2 is SYGVKD. V lost 2 bases, J lost 2 bases, and 9 bases lay in between. The clonotype originates from a woman aged 18 to 75 with a cervical HPV16 infection that either progressed to CIN3+ or cleared (not recorded which). V usage is TRBV10-3 and J usage is TRBJ1-1, with a weak D call TRBD1 (5 bases). Sample: blood buffy coat. The part of the CDR3 DNA that was read is TGTGCCATCAGTGAGGGCAGGGAAAACACTGAA. Encoded protein: CAISEGRENTE. The whole CDR3 sequence is CAISEGRENTEAFF.